These 22 T cell receptor beta chains share one sample of origin, sequenced in a study of T cells in Graves' hyperthyroidism and ophthalmopathy. Amplification of TCR beta CDR3 regions used RNA as the template. In the first-round RT-PCR of the TCR CDR3, the HTBI primer set was used. TCRdb passed the multiplex PCR reads through MiXCR, listing each CDR3 protein once. The sample includes nearly 600,000 distinct CDR3 sequences, approximately 15% of them seen just once. The sequenced sample consisted of blood. The receptors originated from a woman under 30 with Graves' ophthalmopathy.

This clonotype was recorded many times. This rearrangement joins TRBV28 to TRBJ1-4; perhaps TRBD1 as D (5 bases). There are 15 residues in the CDR3. Germline V gene sequence: CDR1 MDHEN, CDR2 SYDVKM. V lost 6 bases to trimming and J lost 8 bases, with 19 bases between them. CDR3 bases: TGTGCCAGCAGACCTCCCAGGGCCAGGTTGGAAAAACTGTTTTTT. This encodes CASRPPRARLEKLFF.

The chain uses TRBV6-2 or TRBV6-3 and TRBJ1-2; D unresolved. Germline-derived CDR1 and CDR2 are MNHEY and SVGEGT. CDR3 length: 11 amino acids. Trimming pared 0 bases from V and 4 bases from J, leaving 0 bases between. This chain's CDR3 is CASSYSYGYTF. The DNA of the CDR3 is TGTGCCAGCAGTTACTCCTATGGCTACACCTTC.

This clonotype showed up just a few times. The rearrangement uses TRBV7-3 and TRBJ2-1; TRBD1 is a possible D gene (8 bases). The CDR3 has 15 residues. The V gene's germline CDR1 is SGHTA and CDR2 FQGTGA. Trimming cost V 6 bases and J 4 bases, with 16 bases left between them. CDR3 sequence reads: CASSYNRGGYNEQFF. Written as DNA, the CDR3 is TGTGCCAGCAGTTACAACAGGGGGGGATACAATGAGCAGTTCTTC.

This clonotype has just a few counts. The chain has TRBV20-1 and TRBJ1-4; D is unclear. The CDR3 has 13 residues. Germline CDR1 and CDR2: DFQATT and SNEGSKA (reference sequence). V was trimmed by 0 bases and J by 8 bases, leaving 10 bases between them. CDR3 amino acids: CSARDMADEKLFF. For the CDR3, the DNA is TGCAGTGCTAGAGATATGGCAGACGAAAAACTGTTTTTT.

This clonotype was seen at least ten times. The genes are TRBV7-8 and TRBJ2-3, with 7 bases aligning to TRBD1. Germline V gene sequence: CDR1 SGHVS, CDR2 FQNEAQ. The V gene end was trimmed by 2 bases and the J gene end by 1 base; junction bases not matched to a gene: 18. The CDR3 consists of 20 residues. The CDR3 protein is CASSLTPILNRGVRTDTQYF. CDR3 coding DNA: TGTGCCAGCAGCTTAACCCCTATCCTAAACAGGGGCGTCCGCACAGATACGCAGTATTTT.

This clonotype appeared many times. This chain uses TRBV29-1 with TRBJ2-5; 9 bases map to TRBD1. Germline CDR1 and CDR2: SQVTM and ANQGSEA. V shed 7 bases, J shed 1 base, and the junction held 10 bases outside the gene matches. CDR3 length equals 15 residues. The CDR3 loop reads CSAEIGTGIQETQYF. DNA of the CDR3: TGCAGCGCCGAAATCGGGACAGGGATCCAAGAGACCCAGTACTTC.

Concerning this clonotype: This clone may be a read error of a much larger clone one base away. This chain connects TRBV7-8 to TRBJ1-5; D gene unclear. V was cut by 0 bases and J by 5 bases, with 5 bases left in between. This CDR3 comprises 13 residues. CDR1 and CDR2 from the germline V gene are SGHVS and FQNEAQ. As DNA, the CDR3 is TGTGCCAGCAGCTTAGCGAGAGATCAGCCCCAGCATTTT. It specifies CASSLARDQPQHF.

There are many counts of this clonotype. The germline gene is not matched at one end of the junction; a read error may be the cause. The V gene is TRBV20-1, the J gene TRBJ2-5, with TRBD2 matching 9 bases. Germline V lookup: CDR1 DFQATT, CDR2 SNEGSKA (reference sequence). The CDR3 loop spans 13 amino acids. The CDR3 coding sequence is TGCAGTTCTAGCGGGATGATCGCGGAGACCCAGTACTTC. The encoded protein is CSSSGMIAETQYF.

This clonotype occurred many times. V usage is TRBV28 and J usage is TRBJ1-4; D ambiguous. The CDR3 sequence is 17 residues long. The ends were cut back, 6 bases at V and 7 bases at J, with 24 bases in the middle. Germline V lookup: CDR1 MDHEN, CDR2 SYDVKM. The CDR3 is CASSRPARVGSGEKLFF. The CDR3 DNA follows: TGTGCCAGCAGCAGACCTGCACGGGTAGGGTCGGGTGAAAAACTGTTTTTT.

The rearrangement uses TRBV12-3 or TRBV12-4 and TRBJ1-2; no clear D. V was trimmed by 6 bases and J by 6 bases, leaving 11 bases between them. The CDR3 is 12 residues long. The CDR3 DNA follows: TGTGCCAGCAGCTACGACTACGATGGCTACACCTTC. Translated: CASSYDYDGYTF.

This clonotype came up many times. The rearrangement links TRBV2 to TRBJ2-5; no clear D gene. The germline gives CDR1 SNHLY, CDR2 FYNNEI. Trimming stripped 4 bases from V and 4 bases from J, with 19 bases between. The CDR3 sequence is 16 residues long. Here the CDR3 DNA reads TGTGCCAGCAGTGGAATACCCAGGAGCCGTCGAGAGACCCAGTACTTC. It is translated as CASSGIPRSRRETQYF. Filled out from reference TRBV2 and TRBJ2-5, the complete variable domain reads EPEVTQTPSHQVTQMGQEVILRCVPISNHLYFYWYRQILGQKVEFLVSFYNNEISEKSEIFDDQFSVERPDGSNFTLKIRSTKLEDSAMYFCASSGIPRSRRETQYFGPGTRLLVL.

This clonotype was observed a handful of times. V and J are TRBV12-3 or TRBV12-4 and TRBJ2-4; D gene ambiguous. The CDR3 loop spans 12 amino acids. V was pared by 1 base and J by 15 bases, with 13 bases between. The CDR3 here is CASSLVGRSPYF. The CDR3 DNA follows: TGTGCCAGCAGTTTAGTAGGCAGGTCTCCGTACTTC.

The V call is TRBV19, the J call TRBJ2-7, with D possibly matching TRBD2 (6 bases). V was pared by 3 bases and J by 0 bases, with 12 bases between. The germline V gene has CDR1 LNHDA and CDR2 SQIVND (reference sequence). The CDR3 consists of 15 residues. The CDR3 DNA reads as TGTGCCAGTAGTATTGGTCTAGCGTTCTCCTACGAGCAGTACTTC. Its translation is CASSIGLAFSYEQYF.

This clonotype occurred many times. The chain is built from TRBV6-6 and TRBJ2-7; 9 bases agree with TRBD2. The CDR3 is 16 amino acids. With V trimmed by 0 bases and J by 1 base, 4 bases remained unmatched. The germline V gene encodes CDR1 MNHNY and CDR2 SVGAGI (reference sequence). CDR3 protein: CASSYSRLAGSYEQYF. CDR3 in DNA: TGTGCCAGCAGTTACTCCCGGCTAGCGGGATCCTACGAGCAGTACTTC.

This clonotype occurred many times. J is TRBJ1-2 and V is TRBV4-1, with D unclear. Trimming pared 5 bases from V and 2 bases from J, leaving 9 bases between. Germline values: CDR1 MGHRA, CDR2 YSYEKL. The CDR3 has 13 residues. CDR3 bases: TGCGCCAGCAGCTACCCCGGGAACTATGGCTACACCTTC. It translates to CASSYPGNYGYTF.

This clonotype was counted a few times. The V call is TRBV20-1, the J call TRBJ1-3; D not resolved. V was clipped by 7 bases and J by 4 bases, with 11 bases between them. The CDR3 is 12 residues long. Per germline, CDR1 DFQATT and CDR2 SNEGSKA (reference sequence). Written as DNA, the CDR3 is TGCAGTGTCCCCAGCGGCGGAAACACCATATATTTT. Protein: CSVPSGGNTIYF.

The table lists this clonotype with a few counts. This rearrangement joins TRBV19 to TRBJ2-5; D unclear. The ends were cut back, 1 base at V and 1 base at J, with 10 bases in the middle. The CDR3 is 15 residues long. The germline V gene encodes CDR1 LNHDA and CDR2 SQIVND (reference sequence). This CDR3 reads CASSIGGVSQETQYF. In DNA, the CDR3 is TGTGCCAGTAGTATAGGTGGGGTCTCCCAAGAGACCCAGTACTTC.

The sample holds many counts of this clonotype. The chain recombines TRBV3-1 with TRBJ2-1; 8 bases map to TRBD2. This CDR3 has 15 amino acids. The V and J ends lost 0 bases and 5 bases, in that order; junction bases with no gene match: 3. Germline assignment: CDR1 LGHDT and CDR2 YNNKEL (reference sequence). The CDR3 nucleotides read TGTGCCAGCAGCCAAGACACTAGCGGAAACAATGAGCAGTTCTTC. Protein product: CASSQDTSGNNEQFF.

This clonotype was counted many times. The chain carries TRBV24-1 and TRBJ2-1; unclear D gene. Deletions cut 4 bases from V and 7 bases from J, with 10 bases between. CDR1 is KGHDR and CDR2 is SFDVKD in the germline V gene. This CDR3 comprises 13 residues. The CDR3 region is CATSEAVRNEQFF. The DNA for the CDR3 is TGTGCCACCAGTGAGGCGGTCCGGAATGAGCAGTTCTTC.

This clonotype was detected a few times. The genes are TRBV29-1 and TRBJ1-4; unclear D gene. The CDR3 sequence is 10 residues long. Germline CDR1 SQVTM, CDR2 ANQGSEA. The CDR3 protein is CRVNHLKLFF. CDR3 coding DNA: TGCAGGGTAAACCATCTAAAACTGTTTTTT.

Worth noting for this clonotype: A much larger clone sits a single nucleotide away, making a read error possible. This chain connects TRBV29-1 to TRBJ2-1, with D hard to call. The CDR3 sequence is 11 residues long. CDR1 is SQVTM, CDR2 ANQGSEA, per germline. The CDR3 DNA is TGCAGCGCTGAATTGGTGGGAGAGCAGTTCTTC. It is translated as CSAELVGEQFF.

This clonotype was observed many times. The chain combines TRBV2 with TRBJ2-1, with 14 positions matching TRBD2. V dropped 10 bases and J dropped 7; count of bases not matched to a gene: 6. The CDR3 loop spans 14 amino acids. Germline CDR1 and CDR2: SNHLY and FYNNEI. DNA of the CDR3: TGTGCCACCCGACTAGCGGGAGGGATGAATGAGCAGTTCTTC. Residues: CATRLAGGMNEQFF.